This TCR beta chain appears in the sequencing data of a study of T-cell reconstitution after alpha-beta-depleted transplantation in children listed by TCRdb under 2016. At the level of the whole study: T-cell immune reconstitution after TCRalphabeta/CD19-depleted allogeneic hematopoietic cell transplantation in children was quantitatively tracked in the study by means of TCR repertoire profiling.

This clonotype was detected only a few times. Which antigen it targets is not known. Per-base qualities were not stored, and no clone one base away is much larger. Taken from cysteine to phenylalanine, the CDR3 has 15 residues. This entry keeps only the CDR3 DNA: 45 bases, framed from base 1. Trimming at the junction amounts to 5 bases on V and 2 bases on J, and the germline ends lie 16 bases apart. Receptor libraries were prepared by PCR. The sequencer was an Illumina HiSeq 2500. TCR libraries were prepared with molecular barcoding, using unique molecular identifiers to normalize TCRbeta repertoire quantification. Starting from the raw public reads, TCRdb applied fastp trimming at Q25, assembled clones with MiXCR and retained in-frame beta chains. When rows share a CDR3 protein, they turn into one entry using the most common DNA and genes. The sample contains some 490,000 distinct CDR3 sequences, 12% of them found a single time. The ten most abundant clones make up about 6% of the sample.

The sample in question was PBMCs from the stem cell graft donor, obtained from the stem cell graft. The sequence was obtained from a human donor who donated a stem cell graft to a child with combined immunodeficiency. This sequence uses TRBV12-3 or TRBV12-4 and TRBJ2-7; the D region possibly corresponds to TRBD1 (6 bases align). The CDR3 is CASSITGTKAYEQYF. The base sequence is TGTGCCAGCAGTATCACCGGGACAAAGGCCTACGAGCAGTACTTC.